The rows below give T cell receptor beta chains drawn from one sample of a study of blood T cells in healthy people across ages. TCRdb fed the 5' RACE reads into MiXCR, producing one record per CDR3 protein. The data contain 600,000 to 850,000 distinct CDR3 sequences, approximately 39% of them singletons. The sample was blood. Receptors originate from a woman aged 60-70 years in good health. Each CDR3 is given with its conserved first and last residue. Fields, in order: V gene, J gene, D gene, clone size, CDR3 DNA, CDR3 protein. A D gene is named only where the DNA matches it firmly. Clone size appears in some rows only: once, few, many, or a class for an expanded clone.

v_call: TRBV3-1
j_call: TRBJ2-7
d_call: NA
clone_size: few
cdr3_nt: TGTGCCAGCAGCCCCTCTGAGAGAAACGAGCAGTACTTC
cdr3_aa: CASSPSERNEQYF

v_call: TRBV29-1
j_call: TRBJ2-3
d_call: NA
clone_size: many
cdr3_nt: TGCAGCGTTCGGGTGTCTAGCACAGATACGCAGTATTTT
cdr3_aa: CSVRVSSTDTQYF

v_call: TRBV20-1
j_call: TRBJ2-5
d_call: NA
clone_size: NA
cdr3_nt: TGCAGCTCACCGGGGTTACGAGGGCAAGAGACCCAGTACTTC
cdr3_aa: CSSPGLRGQETQYF

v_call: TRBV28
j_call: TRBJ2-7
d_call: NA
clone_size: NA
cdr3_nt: TGTGCCAGCAGTTTGGACAACTACGAGCAGTACTTC
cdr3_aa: CASSLDNYEQYF

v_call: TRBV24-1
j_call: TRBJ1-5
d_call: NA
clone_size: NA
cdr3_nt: TGTGCCACCAGTGATAGACAGGTTTTTCAGCCCCAGCATTTT
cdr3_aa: CATSDRQVFQPQHF

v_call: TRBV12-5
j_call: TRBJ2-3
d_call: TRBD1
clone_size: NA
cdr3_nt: TGTGCTAGTGGTTTGGTTATACCGGGACAGGACTTTTCCTACCCCACAGATACGCAGTATTTT
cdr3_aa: CASGLVIPGQDFSYPTDTQYF

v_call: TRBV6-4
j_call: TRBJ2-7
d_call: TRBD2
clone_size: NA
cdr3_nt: TGTGCCAGCAGAAGGGGACTAGCGGGGGACAATGAGCAGTACTTC
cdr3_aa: CASRRGLAGDNEQYF

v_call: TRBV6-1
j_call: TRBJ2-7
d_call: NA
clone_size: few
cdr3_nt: TGTGCCAGCGGTCCCTGGTCCGACGAGCAGTACTTC
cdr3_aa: CASGPWSDEQYF

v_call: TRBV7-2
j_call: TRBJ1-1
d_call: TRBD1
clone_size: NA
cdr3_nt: TGTGTCAGCAGCGAAAGACAGGGGATGAACACTGAAGCTTTCTTT
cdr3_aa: CVSSERQGMNTEAFF

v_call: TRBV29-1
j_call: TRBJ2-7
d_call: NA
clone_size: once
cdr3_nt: TGCAGCGTTTCACGCGGGGCGAACTACGAGCAGTACTTC
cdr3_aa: CSVSRGANYEQYF

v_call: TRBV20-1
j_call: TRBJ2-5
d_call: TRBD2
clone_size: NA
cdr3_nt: TGCAGTGCTGGAACTAGCGGAGGGGGAGAGACCCAGTACTTC
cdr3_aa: CSAGTSGGGETQYF

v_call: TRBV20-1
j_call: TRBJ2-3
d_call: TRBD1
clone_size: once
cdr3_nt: TGCAGTGTTGTGACAGGGAAAGATACGCAGTATTTT
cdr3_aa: CSVVTGKDTQYF

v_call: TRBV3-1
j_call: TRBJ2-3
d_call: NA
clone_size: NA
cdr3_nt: TGTGCCAGCAGCCAGCGGGTCCCAATCGATACGCAGTATTTT
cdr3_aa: CASSQRVPIDTQYF

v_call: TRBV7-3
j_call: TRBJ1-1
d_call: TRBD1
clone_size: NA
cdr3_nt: TGTGCCAGCAGCCCCGGGACAGGGATCGCTTTCTTT
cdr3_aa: CASSPGTGIAFF

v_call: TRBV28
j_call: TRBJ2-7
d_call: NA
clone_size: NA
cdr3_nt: TGTGCCAGCAGTTTCCCTAGTACCTACGAGCAGTACTTC
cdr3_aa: CASSFPSTYEQYF

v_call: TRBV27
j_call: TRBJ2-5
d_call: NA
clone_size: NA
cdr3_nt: TGTGCCAGCAGTTTATCTTCGGAACCGTACAATGAGCAGTACTTC
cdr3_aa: CASSLSSEPYNEQYF

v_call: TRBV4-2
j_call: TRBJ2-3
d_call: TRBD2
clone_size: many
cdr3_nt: TGTGCCAGCAGCCAAGATTTACTAGCGGGGGGGCATACAGATACGCAGTATTTT
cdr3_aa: CASSQDLLAGGHTDTQYF

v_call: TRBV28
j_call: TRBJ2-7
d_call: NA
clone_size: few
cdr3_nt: TGTGCCAGCCACAGCGGTCAATGGACAGTTTACGAGCAGTACTTC
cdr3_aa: CASHSGQWTVYEQYF

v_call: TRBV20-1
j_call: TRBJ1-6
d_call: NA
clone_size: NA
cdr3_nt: TGCAGTGCTAGAGGACAGACTGGACAGATTAAATCACCCCTCCACTTT
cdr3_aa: CSARGQTGQIKSPLHF

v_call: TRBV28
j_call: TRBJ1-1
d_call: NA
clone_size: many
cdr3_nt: TGTGCCAGCAGTTTGGTGACCGGCGCTGGGAACACTGAAGCTTTCTTT
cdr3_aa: CASSLVTGAGNTEAFF

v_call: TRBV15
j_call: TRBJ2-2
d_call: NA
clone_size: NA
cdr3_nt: TGTGCCACCAGCGGCTCCAACGGGGAGCTGTTTTTT
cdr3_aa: CATSGSNGELFF

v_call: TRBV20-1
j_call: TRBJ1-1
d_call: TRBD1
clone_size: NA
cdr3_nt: TGCAGTGTCAGGTCCCGGGACAGGGGGCCCTTGAACACTGAAGCTTTCTTT
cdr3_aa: CSVRSRDRGPLNTEAFF

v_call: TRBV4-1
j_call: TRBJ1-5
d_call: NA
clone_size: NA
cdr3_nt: TGCGCCAGCAACAGGGAGGGGGGGTACAGCAATCAGCCCCAGCATTTT
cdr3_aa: CASNREGGYSNQPQHF

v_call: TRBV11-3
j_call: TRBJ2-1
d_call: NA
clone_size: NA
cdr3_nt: TGTGCCAGCAGCTTAGGTATGGGGGGGGCCTTTTTCGATGAGCAGTTCTTC
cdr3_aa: CASSLGMGGAFFDEQFF